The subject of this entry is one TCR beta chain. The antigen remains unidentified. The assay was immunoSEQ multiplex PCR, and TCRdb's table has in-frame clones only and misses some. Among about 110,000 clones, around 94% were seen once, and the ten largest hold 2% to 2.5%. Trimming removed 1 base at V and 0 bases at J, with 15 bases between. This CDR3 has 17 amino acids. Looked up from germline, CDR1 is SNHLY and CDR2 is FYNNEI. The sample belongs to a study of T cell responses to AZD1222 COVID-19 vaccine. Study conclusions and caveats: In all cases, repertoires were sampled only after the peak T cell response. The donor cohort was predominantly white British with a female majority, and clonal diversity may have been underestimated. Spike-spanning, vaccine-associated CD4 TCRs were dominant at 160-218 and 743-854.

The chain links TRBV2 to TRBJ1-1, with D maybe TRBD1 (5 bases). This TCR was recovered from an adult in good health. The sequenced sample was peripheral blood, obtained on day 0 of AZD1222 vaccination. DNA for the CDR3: TGTGCCAGCAGTGAAGTCCCGGGTCAGGGAGTGAACACTGAAGCTTTCTTT. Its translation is CASSEVPGQGVNTEAFF.